A single sample is the source of the 13 T cell receptor beta chains below, sequenced in a study of T cell responses to AZD1222 COVID-19 vaccine. TCRdb's table, derived via immunoSEQ multiplex PCR, lists solely in-frame clones and lacks some. The sample has 150,000 to 180,000 clones; roughly nine tenths are singletons. Sequencing was performed on peripheral blood, taken on day 0 of AZD1222 vaccination. Receptors were obtained from an adult in good health.

J is TRBJ2-1 and V is TRBV15, with TRBD2 matching over 8 bases. Germline V gene sequence: CDR1 LNHNV, CDR2 YYDKDF (reference sequence). CDR3 size: 21 residues. The V segment lost 0 bases and the J segment 4 bases; nucleotides outside the gene matches: 20. For the CDR3, the DNA is TGTGCCACCAGCAGAGATGCGCCCAAAGCGGGGGCGTCGGGCGGTTACAATGAGCAGTTCTTC. It specifies CATSRDAPKAGASGGYNEQFF. The variable domain in full, with the rest retrieved from reference TRBV15 and TRBJ2-1, is DAMVIQNPRYQVTQFGKPVTLSCSQTLNHNVMYWYQQKSSQAPKLLFHYYDKDFNNEADTPDNFQSRRPNTSFCFLDIRSPGLGDTAMYLCATSRDAPKAGASGGYNEQFFGPGTRLTVL.

J is TRBJ2-3 and V is TRBV5-8, with 12 bases identical to TRBD2. The CDR3 covers 17 residues. Germline lookup yields CDR1 SGHTS and CDR2 YDEGEE. Trimming removed 6 bases from V and 2 bases from J; junction bases left unmatched: 10. The CDR3 region has the DNA TGTGCCAGCACCGGGACTAGCGGGCGCCATGACACAGATACGCAGTATTTT. This translates into CASTGTSGRHDTDTQYF. The full variable domain, in which reference TRBV5-8 and TRBJ2-3 provide the parts outside the CDR3, is EAGVTQSPTHLIKTRGQQATLRCSPISGHTSVYWYQQALGLGLQFLLWYDEGEERNRGNFPPRFSGRQFPNYSSELNVNALELEDSALYLCASTGTSGRHDTDTQYFGPGTRLTVL.

As DNA, the CDR3 is TGTGCCAGCAGCCAAGATCTCTATGGGACAACCTCCTACAATGAGCAGTTCTTC. It is translated as CASSQDLYGTTSYNEQFF. The genes are TRBV3-1 (or the pseudogene TRBV3-2) and TRBJ2-1, with a weak D call TRBD1 (6 bases). CDR3 length: 18 residues. Germline V gene data show CDR1 as LGHDT and CDR2 as YNNKEL (reference sequence). Deletions cut 0 bases from V and 0 bases from J, with 15 bases between.

This chain links TRBV28 with TRBJ1-2; D is perhaps TRBD1 (5 bases). CDR3 length equals 13 residues. V lost 3 bases and J lost 5, with 10 bases in between. Germline V gene sequence: CDR1 MDHEN, CDR2 SYDVKM. The CDR3 bases are TGTGCCAGCAGTTTGATGGGGCTGTATGGCTACACCTTC. Translation: CASSLMGLYGYTF.

The chain uses TRBV6-1 and TRBJ1-2; D remains ambiguous. V was clipped by 2 bases and J by 5 bases, with 9 bases between them. The CDR3 totals 13 residues. The germline V gene has CDR1 MNHNS and CDR2 SASEGT. The CDR3 here is CASSESGGYGYTF. CDR3 nucleotide sequence: TGTGCCAGCAGTGAAAGTGGAGGATATGGCTACACCTTC.

This clone appeared once. The chain combines TRBV28 with TRBJ2-1, with D maybe TRBD2 (6 bases). In germline, CDR1 is MDHEN, CDR2 SYDVKM. The CDR3 has 15 residues. The ends were cut back, 3 bases at V and 4 bases at J, with 13 bases in the middle. CDR3 residues: CASSLATSLYNEQFF. Written as DNA, the CDR3 is TGTGCCAGCAGTTTGGCCACTAGCTTATACAATGAGCAGTTCTTC.

This rearrangement joins TRBV30 to TRBJ2-3; D remains ambiguous. V lost 0 bases and J 5 bases, leaving 6 bases between the germline ends. The length of the CDR3 is 12 residues. Germline values: CDR1 GTSNPN, CDR2 SVGIG (reference sequence). The CDR3 DNA is TGTGCCTGGAGTGTACTCATAGATACGCAGTATTTT. Translation: CAWSVLIDTQYF.

The chain has TRBV24-1 and TRBJ1-2; 7 nucleotides agree with TRBD1. The CDR3 runs 13 residues. The ends lost 7 bases at V and 6 bases at J; junction bases unmatched: 7. Germline loops: CDR1 KGHDR, CDR2 SFDVKD. This chain's CDR3 is CATRDDRENGYTF. The CDR3 DNA follows: TGTGCCACCAGGGATGACAGGGAAAATGGCTACACCTTC.

The chain uses TRBV4-1 and TRBJ2-7; 7 positions agree with TRBD1. Germline CDR1 and CDR2: MGHRA and YSYEKL. This CDR3 is built from 15 residues. Trimming removed 3 bases from V and 4 bases from J; junction bases left unmatched: 9. CDR3 in amino acids: CASSQTQGSPYEQYF. CDR3 coding DNA: TGCGCCAGCAGCCAGACACAGGGGTCCCCTTACGAGCAGTACTTC.

This sequence joins TRBV5-8 and TRBJ2-7; maybe TRBD2 (5 bases). The germline V and J ends were trimmed by 4 bases and 6 bases, with 14 bases remaining between them. The CDR3 runs to 13 residues. The germline gives CDR1 SGHTS, CDR2 YDEGEE. This chain's CDR3 is CASSNLGVSEQYF. The CDR3 nucleotides read TGTGCCAGCAGCAACCTCGGGGTATCCGAGCAGTACTTC.

CDR3 nucleotides: TGTGCCAGTAGTCCCCTCCGGACTAGCGGGAGTATGAATGAGCAGTTCTTC. It specifies CASSPLRTSGSMNEQFF. V usage is TRBV19 and J usage is TRBJ2-1, with TRBD2 matching over 13 bases. Germline V CDR1 and CDR2: LNHDA, SQIVND (reference sequence). This CDR3 is 17 amino acids long. The trim removed 5 bases at V and 7 bases at J, leaving 11 bases unmatched.

CDR3 nucleotides: TGTGCCACCAGCAGAGATCTCGCGCCCACCGGGGAGCTGTTTTTT. Its protein is CATSRDLAPTGELFF. This chain joins TRBV15 and TRBJ2-2; D is unresolved. Trimming left V 0 bases short and J 4 bases short, with 9 bases between. The CDR3 is 15 amino acids. Germline loops: CDR1 LNHNV, CDR2 YYDKDF (reference sequence).

This clone was recorded a few times. The rearrangement links TRBV28 to TRBJ1-3; D is uncertain. The CDR3 loop spans 14 amino acids. Germline V gene data show CDR1 as MDHEN and CDR2 as SYDVKM. Deletions cut 3 bases from V and 4 bases from J, with 10 bases between. The DNA of the CDR3 is TGTGCCAGCAGTTTCGGCATATCAGGAAACACCATATATTTT. Protein sequence: CASSFGISGNTIYF. The whole variable domain, remainder taken from reference TRBV28 and TRBJ1-3, is DVKVTQSSRYLVKRTGEKVFLECVQDMDHENMFWYRQDPGLGLRLIYFSYDVKMKEKGDIPEGYSVSREKKERFSLILESASTNQTSMYLCASSFGISGNTIYFGEGSWLTVV.